This T cell receptor (beta chain) was recovered during a study of neoadjuvant nivolumab and ipilimumab in lung cancer. Study findings and constraints: Pretherapy blood TCR richness correlated positively with resected tumor richness. TCR richness and clonality were higher in tumors than adjacent uninvolved lung. From pretherapy to surgery, tumor richness and clonality rose with dual therapy.

Method: immunoSEQ multiplex PCR; TCRdb's copy keeps in-frame clones and lacks some. The table has under 7,000 clones, about 72% seen once. Comment on this clone: Its antigen remains unknown.

CDR3 length: 14 residues. After removal of 6 bases from V and 7 bases from J, the junction contained 6 bases not matched to a gene. Germline V gives CDR1 SNHLY, CDR2 FYNNEI. This TCR was sampled from an adult with non-small cell lung cancer. The chain carries TRBV2 and TRBJ2-7; 13 bases line up with TRBD2. The sequenced sample was tumor tissue, obtained after neoadjuvant nivolumab, alone or with ipilimumab, at or shortly before surgery. In DNA form, the CDR3 reads TGTGCCAGCAGAGGACTAGCGGGAGCTGGAGAGCAGTACTTC. The encoded protein is CASRGLAGAGEQYF.